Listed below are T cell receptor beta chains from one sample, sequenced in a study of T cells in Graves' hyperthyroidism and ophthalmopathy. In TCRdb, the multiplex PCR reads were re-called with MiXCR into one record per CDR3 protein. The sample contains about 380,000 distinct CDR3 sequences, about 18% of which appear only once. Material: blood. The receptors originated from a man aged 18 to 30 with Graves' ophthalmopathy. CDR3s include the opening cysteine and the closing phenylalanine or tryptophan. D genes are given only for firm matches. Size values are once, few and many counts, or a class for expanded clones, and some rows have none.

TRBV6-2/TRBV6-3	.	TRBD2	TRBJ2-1	CASKAGGPIDEQFF	TGTGCCAGCAAAGCGGGGGGGCCGATCGATGAGCAGTTCTTC
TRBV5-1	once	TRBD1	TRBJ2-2	CASSLDRSAGELFF	TGCGCCAGCAGCCTGGACAGGTCTGCCGGGGAGCTGTTTTTT
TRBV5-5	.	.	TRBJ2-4	CASSLDQDPAKNIQYF	TGTGCCAGCAGCTTGGACCAGGACCCAGCCAAAAACATTCAGTACTTC
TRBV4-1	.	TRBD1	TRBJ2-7	CASSQEFRGSYEQYF	TGCGCCAGCAGCCAAGAATTCAGGGGGTCCTACGAGCAGTACTTC
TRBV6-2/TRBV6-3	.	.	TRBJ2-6	CASGFPGNSGANVLTF	TGTGCCAGCGGCTTTCCAGGAAACTCTGGGGCCAACGTCCTGACTTTC
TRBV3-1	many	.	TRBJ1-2	CASSTLRTANYGYTF	TGTGCCAGCAGTACACTCCGGACAGCAAACTATGGCTACACCTTC
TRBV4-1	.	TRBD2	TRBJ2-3	CASSQATSGHSTDTQYF	TGCGCCAGCAGCCAAGCGACTAGCGGTCATAGCACAGATACGCAGTATTTT
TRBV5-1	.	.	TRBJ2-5	CASSWAVGAGTQYF	TGCGCCAGCAGTTGGGCAGTGGGGGCCGGGACCCAGTACTTC
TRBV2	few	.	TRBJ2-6	CASSRGAQVHPANVLTF	TGTGCCAGCAGCCGGGGGGCTCAGGTCCACCCTGCCAACGTCCTGACTTTC
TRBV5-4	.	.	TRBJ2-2	CASSLGGAEAGELFF	TGTGCCAGCAGCTTGGGGGGGGCGGAAGCCGGGGAGCTGTTTTTT
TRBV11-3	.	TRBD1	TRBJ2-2	CASSSTQGARELFF	TGTGCCAGCAGCTCCACACAGGGGGCCAGGGAGCTGTTTTTT
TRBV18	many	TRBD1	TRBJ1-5	CASSPGQDQPQHF	TGTGCCAGCTCACCGGGACAGGATCAGCCCCAGCATTTT
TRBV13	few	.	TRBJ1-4	CASSSLDHQGSEKLFF	TGTGCCAGCAGCTCTTTGGACCATCAGGGTAGTGAAAAACTGTTTTTT
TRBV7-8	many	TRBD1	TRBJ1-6	CASSSRTGGISPLHF	TGTGCCAGCAGCTCCCGGACAGGGGGCATTTCACCCCTCCACTTT
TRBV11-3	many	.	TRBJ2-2	CASSLSSGAGGELFF	TGTGCCAGCAGCTTGTCTTCAGGGGCTGGCGGGGAGCTGTTTTTT
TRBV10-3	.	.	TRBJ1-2	CAIRNRGGWDYGYTF	TGTGCCATCAGGAATCGCGGGGGTTGGGACTATGGCTACACCTTC
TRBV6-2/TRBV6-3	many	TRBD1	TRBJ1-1	CASSYPGTGLEAFF	TGTGCCAGCAGTTACCCCGGGACAGGGTTGGAAGCTTTCTTT
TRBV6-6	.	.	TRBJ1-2	CASSYSRSGEGYTF	TGTGCCAGCAGTTACTCGAGGTCTGGGGAAGGCTACACCTTC
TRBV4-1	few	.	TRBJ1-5	CASSQERGPYSNQPQHF	TGCGCCAGCAGCCAAGAACGGGGGCCCTATAGCAATCAGCCCCAGCATTTT
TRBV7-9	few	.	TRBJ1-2	CASSRVTGPPGDGYTF	TGTGCCAGCAGCCGTGTTACGGGACCCCCTGGGGATGGCTACACCTTC
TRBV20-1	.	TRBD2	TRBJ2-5	CSARTSGARRETQYF	TGCAGTGCCAGGACTAGCGGGGCGAGGAGAGAGACCCAGTACTTC
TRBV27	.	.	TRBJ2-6	CASSAYNSGANVLTF	TGTGCCAGCAGTGCCTATAACTCTGGGGCCAACGTCCTGACTTTC
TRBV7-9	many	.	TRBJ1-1	CASSSSTRNTEAFF	TGTGCCAGCAGCTCCTCAACACGGAACACTGAAGCTTTCTTT
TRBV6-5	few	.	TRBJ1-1	CASSYSTGSRTEAFF	TGTGCCAGCAGTTATTCTACAGGGTCTAGGACTGAAGCTTTCTTT
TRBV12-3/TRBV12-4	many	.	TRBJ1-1	CASSLTGMTEAFF	TGTGCCAGCAGTTTAACGGGGATGACTGAAGCTTTCTTT
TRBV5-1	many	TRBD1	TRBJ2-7	CASSDGTGSYEQYF	TGTGCCAGCAGTGACGGGACAGGGTCCTACGAGCAGTACTTC
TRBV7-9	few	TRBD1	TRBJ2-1	CASSARTGIRNEQFF	TGTGCCAGCAGCGCCCGGACAGGGATCAGGAATGAGCAGTTCTTC
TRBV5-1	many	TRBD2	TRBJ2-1	CASSLRTSGGAYNEQFF	TGCGCCAGCAGCTTAAGGACTAGCGGGGGGGCCTACAATGAGCAGTTCTTC
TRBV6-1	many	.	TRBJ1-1	CASSNAWDTEAFF	TGTGCCAGCAGTAACGCCTGGGACACTGAAGCTTTCTTT
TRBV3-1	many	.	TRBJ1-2	CASSQDTTARGGYTF	TGTGCCAGCAGCCAAGATACAACGGCCAGGGGTGGCTACACCTTC
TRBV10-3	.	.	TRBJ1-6	CAISERGQDSPLHF	TGTGCCATCAGTGAGCGGGGGCAGGATTCACCCCTCCACTTT
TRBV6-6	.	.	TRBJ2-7	CASSYSPVTYEQYF	TGTGCCAGCAGTTACTCACCAGTGACCTACGAGCAGTACTTC
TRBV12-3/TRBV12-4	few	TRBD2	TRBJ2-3	CASSFRGGSGADTQYF	TGTGCCAGCAGTTTTCGGGGGGGGTCGGGGGCAGATACGCAGTATTTT
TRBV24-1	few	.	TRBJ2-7	CATSDWVGGTYEQYF	TGTGCCACCAGTGATTGGGTCGGGGGAACGTACGAGCAGTACTTC
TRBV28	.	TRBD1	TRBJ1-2	CASSTLTGTNYGYTF	TGTGCCAGCAGTACCCTGACAGGGACGAACTATGGCTACACCTTC
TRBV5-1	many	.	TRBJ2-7	CASSLAGPGEQYF	TGCGCCAGCAGCTTGGCAGGGCCGGGCGAGCAGTACTTC
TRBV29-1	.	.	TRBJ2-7	CSVALLGEQYF	TGCAGCGTCGCTCTTCTTGGTGAGCAGTACTTC
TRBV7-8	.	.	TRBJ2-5	CASSFPSTSLMTQYF	TGTGCCAGCAGCTTCCCAAGTACTAGTTTAATGACCCAGTACTTC
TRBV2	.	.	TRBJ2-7	CASGLGGEQYF	TGTGCCAGCGGCTTAGGGGGGGAGCAGTACTTC
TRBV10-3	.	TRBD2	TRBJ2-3	CAISGGTSGGLGYSTDTQYF	TGTGCCATCAGTGGCGGGACTAGCGGGGGTCTCGGTTATAGCACAGATACGCAGTATTTT
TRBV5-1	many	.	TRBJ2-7	CASSLARGERVYEQYF	TGCGCCAGCAGCTTGGCCAGAGGTGAGCGGGTCTACGAGCAGTACTTC
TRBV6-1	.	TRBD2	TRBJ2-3	CASSSTSGGPDTQYF	TGTGCCAGCAGTTCGACTAGCGGGGGGCCAGATACGCAGTATTTT
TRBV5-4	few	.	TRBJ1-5	CASSTDTNQPQHF	TGTGCCAGCAGCACCGACACAAATCAGCCCCAGCATTTT
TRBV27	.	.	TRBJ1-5	CASSLSEFQPQHF	TGTGCCAGCAGTTTATCTGAGTTTCAGCCCCAGCATTTT
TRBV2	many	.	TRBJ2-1	CASKTGQNSYNEQFF	TGTGCCAGCAAAACTGGACAGAATTCCTACAATGAGCAGTTCTTC
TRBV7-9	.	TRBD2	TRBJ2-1	CASSRDSSGGRENNEQFF	TGTGCCAGCAGTCGGGACTCTAGCGGGGGGCGGGAAAACAATGAGCAGTTCTTC
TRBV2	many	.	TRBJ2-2	CASSEAAGFFTGELFF	TGTGCCAGCAGTGAAGCGGCAGGATTTTTCACCGGGGAGCTGTTTTTT
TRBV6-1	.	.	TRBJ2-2	CASPGTGELFF	TGTGCCAGTCCGGGGACCGGGGAGCTGTTTTTT
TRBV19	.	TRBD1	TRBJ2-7	CASSITRDSTYEQYF	TGTGCCAGTAGTATTACACGGGACAGTACCTACGAGCAGTACTTC
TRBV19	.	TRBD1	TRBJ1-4	CASHSGDSRNEKLFF	TGTGCCAGTCACTCCGGGGACAGCCGAAATGAAAAACTGTTTTTT
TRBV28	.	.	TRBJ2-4	CASRMAPTLAKNIQYF	TGTGCCAGCAGAATGGCCCCGACCCTAGCCAAAAACATTCAGTACTTC
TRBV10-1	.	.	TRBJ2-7	CASSDKNDRDPREQYF	TGCGCCAGCAGTGACAAGAACGACCGGGACCCCCGGGAGCAGTACTTC
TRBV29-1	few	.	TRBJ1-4	CSVANRMNEKLFF	TGCAGCGTCGCAAACAGGATGAATGAAAAACTGTTTTTT
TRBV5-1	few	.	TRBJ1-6	CASSLDINNVGSPLHF	TGCGCCAGCAGCTTGGACATTAACAACGTCGGTTCACCCCTCCACTTT
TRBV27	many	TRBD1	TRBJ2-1	CASSLSRTGGLRAYNEQFF	TGTGCCAGCAGTTTATCGCGGACAGGGGGCCTTCGGGCCTACAATGAGCAGTTCTTC